This TCR beta chain was retrieved from a study of T cell responses to AZD1222 COVID-19 vaccine. Comment on this clone: The antigen is undetermined.

Whole-study results and caveats: Baseline serology detected seropositivity in only six or seven AZD1222 recipients. Dominant CD4 TCR responses targeted spike regions 160-218 and 743-854. Among the donors, most were white British and more were female, and clonal diversity was possibly underestimated.

Germline V gene data show CDR1 as MNHEY and CDR2 as SVGAGI. This CDR3 has 15 residues. Between the trimmed V and J ends, which lost 6 bases and 0 bases, there was a span of 12 bases. TCRdb's copy holds only in-frame clones and misses some; the assay was immunoSEQ multiplex PCR. The repertoire holds fewer than 250,000 clones, with almost 95% as singletons. The sequences come from peripheral blood, collected on day 0 of AZD1222 vaccination. The clonotype comes from an adult in good health. The chain links TRBV6-5 to TRBJ2-1, with D unresolved. The CDR3 reads CASSHGSSSYNEQFF. The DNA for the CDR3 is TGTGCCAGCAGCCATGGAAGCAGCTCCTACAATGAGCAGTTCTTC.